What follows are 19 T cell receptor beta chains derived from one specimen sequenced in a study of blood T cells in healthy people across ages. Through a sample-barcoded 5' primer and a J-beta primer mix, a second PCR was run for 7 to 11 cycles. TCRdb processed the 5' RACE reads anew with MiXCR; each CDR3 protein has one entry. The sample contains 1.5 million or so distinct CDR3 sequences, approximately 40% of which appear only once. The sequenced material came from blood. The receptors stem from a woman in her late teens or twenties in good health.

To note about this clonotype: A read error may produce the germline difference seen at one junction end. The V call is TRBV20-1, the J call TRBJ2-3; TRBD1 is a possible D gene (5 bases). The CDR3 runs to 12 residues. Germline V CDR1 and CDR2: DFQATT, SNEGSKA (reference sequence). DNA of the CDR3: TGCAGTGCTACCGAGGCGACAGAGACGCAGTATTTT. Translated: CSATEATETQYF.

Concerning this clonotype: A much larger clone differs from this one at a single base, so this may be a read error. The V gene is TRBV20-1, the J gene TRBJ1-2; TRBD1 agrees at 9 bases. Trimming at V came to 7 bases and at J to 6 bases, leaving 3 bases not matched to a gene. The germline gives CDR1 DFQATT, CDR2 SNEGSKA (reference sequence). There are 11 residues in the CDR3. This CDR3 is CSGRTGDGYTF. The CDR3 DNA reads TGCAGTGGTAGGACAGGGGATGGCTACACCTTC.

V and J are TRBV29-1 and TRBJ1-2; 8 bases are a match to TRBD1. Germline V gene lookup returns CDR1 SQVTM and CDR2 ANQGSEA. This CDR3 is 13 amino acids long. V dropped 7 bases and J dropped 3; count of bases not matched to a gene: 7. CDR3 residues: CSGAPDRDYGYTF. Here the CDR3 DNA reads TGCAGCGGTGCCCCGGACAGGGACTATGGCTACACCTTC.

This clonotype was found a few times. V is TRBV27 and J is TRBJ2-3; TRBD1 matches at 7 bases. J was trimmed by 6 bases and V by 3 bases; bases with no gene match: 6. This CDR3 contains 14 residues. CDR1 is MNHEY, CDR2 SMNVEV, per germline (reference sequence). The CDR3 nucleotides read TGTGCCAGCAGTTTTACGACAGGGCGGGATACGCAGTATTTT. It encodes CASSFTTGRDTQYF.

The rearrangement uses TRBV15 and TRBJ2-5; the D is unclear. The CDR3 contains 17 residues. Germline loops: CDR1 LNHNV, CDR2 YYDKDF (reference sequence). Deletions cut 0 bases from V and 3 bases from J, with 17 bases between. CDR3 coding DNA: TGTGCCACCAGCAGAGATCTGCAGCCTATCCCTGAAGAGACCCAGTACTTC. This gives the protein CATSRDLQPIPEETQYF.

CDR3 region: CASSPRQLNEKLFF. DNA of the CDR3: TGTGCCAGCAGCCCCAGGCAGCTTAATGAAAAACTGTTTTTT. The chain combines TRBV11-2 with TRBJ1-4; D uncertain. V lost 5 bases and J lost 4, with 11 bases in between. The CDR3 totals 14 residues. Germline-derived CDR1 and CDR2 are SGHAT and FQNNGV.

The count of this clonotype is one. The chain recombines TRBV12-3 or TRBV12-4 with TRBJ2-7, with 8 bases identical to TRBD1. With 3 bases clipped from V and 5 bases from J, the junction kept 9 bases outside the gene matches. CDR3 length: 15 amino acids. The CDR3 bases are TGTGCCAGCAGTTTGTTCCAGGGGGCAGGGGACGAGCAGTACTTC. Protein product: CASSLFQGAGDEQYF.

The CDR3 spells CSARGVGRDVGTDTQYF. The CDR3 nucleotides read TGCAGTGCTAGAGGGGTGGGGCGGGATGTCGGCACAGATACGCAGTATTTT. V and J are TRBV20-1 and TRBJ2-3, with D perhaps matching TRBD2 (6 bases). The CDR3 consists of 17 residues. V dropped 1 base and J dropped 1 base, with 18 bases sitting between them. CDR1 and CDR2 (germline): DFQATT, SNEGSKA (reference sequence).

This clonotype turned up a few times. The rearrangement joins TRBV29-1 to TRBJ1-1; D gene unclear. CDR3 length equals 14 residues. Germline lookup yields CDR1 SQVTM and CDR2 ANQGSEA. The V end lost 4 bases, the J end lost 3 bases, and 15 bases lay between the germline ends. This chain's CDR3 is CSVGGALGYTEAFF. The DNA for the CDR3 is TGCAGCGTTGGTGGCGCGTTGGGATACACTGAAGCTTTCTTT.

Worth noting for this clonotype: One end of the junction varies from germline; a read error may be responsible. CDR3 sequence reads: CATSSSAGHPVGGGGYTF. The CDR3 bases are TGTGCCACCAGCTCGAGCGCGGGACATCCTGTTGGTGGAGGTGGCTACACCTTC. V is TRBV11-2 and J is TRBJ1-2, with D tentatively TRBD1 (6 bases). Germline CDR1 SGHAT, CDR2 FQNNGV. The CDR3 totals 18 residues.

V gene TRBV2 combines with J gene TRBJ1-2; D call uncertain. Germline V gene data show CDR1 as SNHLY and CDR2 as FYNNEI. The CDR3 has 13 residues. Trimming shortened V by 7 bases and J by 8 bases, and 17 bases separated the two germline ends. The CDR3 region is CASTPRTIGGYTF. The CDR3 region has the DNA TGTGCCAGCACTCCCAGGACTATCGGGGGCTACACCTTC.

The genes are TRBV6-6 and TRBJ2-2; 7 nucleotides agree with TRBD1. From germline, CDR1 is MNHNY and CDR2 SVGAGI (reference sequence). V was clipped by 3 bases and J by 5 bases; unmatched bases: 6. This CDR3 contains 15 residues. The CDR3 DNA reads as TGTGCCAGCAGTTATGGGCGACAGGGAACCGGGGAGCTGTTTTTT. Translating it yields CASSYGRQGTGELFF.

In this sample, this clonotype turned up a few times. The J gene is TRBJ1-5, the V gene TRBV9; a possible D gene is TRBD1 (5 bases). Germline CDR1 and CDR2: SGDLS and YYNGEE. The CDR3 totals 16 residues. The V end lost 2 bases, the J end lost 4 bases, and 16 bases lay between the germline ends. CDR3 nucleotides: TGTGCCAGCAGCGTTGGACCCGAGGGGTGGAATCAGCCCCAGCATTTT. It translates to CASSVGPEGWNQPQHF.

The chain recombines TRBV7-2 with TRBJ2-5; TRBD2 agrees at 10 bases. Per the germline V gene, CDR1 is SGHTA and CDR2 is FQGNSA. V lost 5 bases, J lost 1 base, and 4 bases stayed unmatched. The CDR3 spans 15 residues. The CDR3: CASSPTSGFQETQYF. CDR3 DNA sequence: TGTGCCAGCAGCCCGACTAGCGGGTTCCAAGAGACCCAGTACTTC.

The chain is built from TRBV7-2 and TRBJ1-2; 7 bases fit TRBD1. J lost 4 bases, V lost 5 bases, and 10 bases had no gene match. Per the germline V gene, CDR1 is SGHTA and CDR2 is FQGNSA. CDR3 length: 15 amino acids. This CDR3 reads CASSPPTGIIYGYTF. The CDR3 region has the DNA TGTGCCAGCAGCCCCCCGACAGGGATCATCTATGGCTACACCTTC.

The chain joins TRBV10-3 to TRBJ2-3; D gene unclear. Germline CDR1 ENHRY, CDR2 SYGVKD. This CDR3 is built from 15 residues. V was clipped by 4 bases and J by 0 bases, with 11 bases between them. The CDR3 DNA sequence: TGTGCCATCAGTGTAAGCCCGGAGAGCACAGATACGCAGTATTTT. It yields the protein CAISVSPESTDTQYF.

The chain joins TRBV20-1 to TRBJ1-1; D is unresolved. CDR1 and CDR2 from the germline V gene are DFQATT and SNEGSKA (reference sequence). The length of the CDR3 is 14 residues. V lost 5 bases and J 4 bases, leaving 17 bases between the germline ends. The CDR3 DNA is TGCAGTGCTGGAAAGGCGGGGAGTCCCACTGAAGCTTTCTTT. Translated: CSAGKAGSPTEAFF.

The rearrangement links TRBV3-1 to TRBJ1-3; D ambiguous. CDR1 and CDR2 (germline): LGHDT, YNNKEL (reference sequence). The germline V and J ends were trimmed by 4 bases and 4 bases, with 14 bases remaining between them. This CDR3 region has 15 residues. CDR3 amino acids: CASSLGLGPGNTIYF. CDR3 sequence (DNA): TGTGCCAGCAGCCTCGGTTTGGGCCCCGGAAACACCATATATTTT.

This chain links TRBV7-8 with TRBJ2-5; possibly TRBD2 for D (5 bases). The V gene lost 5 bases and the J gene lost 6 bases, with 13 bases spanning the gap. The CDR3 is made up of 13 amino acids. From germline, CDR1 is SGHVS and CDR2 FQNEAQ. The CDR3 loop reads CASSPGVGKTQYF. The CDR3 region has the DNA TGTGCCAGCAGCCCCGGGGTCGGAAAGACCCAGTACTTC.